The 4 T cell receptor beta chains in this list originate from one sample, sequenced in a study of cytomegalovirus exposure and HLA in healthy donors. It was with 60 Vbeta and 13 Jbeta primers that the PCR ran. Some clones are missing from TCRdb's copy, which holds only in-frame ones; the method was immunoSEQ multiplex PCR. The sample has more than 150,000 clones, about 88% seen once. The material sequenced was PBMCs. These receptors all stem from a girl under three years old in good health and CMV-seronegative.

This clone showed up just once. The chain couples TRBV30 to TRBJ2-1, with 10 bases fitting TRBD2. This CDR3 comprises 13 residues. Trimming cost V 0 bases and J 7 bases; bases outside gene matches: 0. Germline CDR1 GTSNPN, CDR2 SVGIG (reference sequence). In DNA, the CDR3 is TGTGCCTGGAGTGTAGCGGGGGGGAATGAGCAGTTCTTC. Protein sequence: CAWSVAGGNEQFF.

V and J are TRBV30 and TRBJ1-1, with no clear D. Germline CDR1 reads GTSNPN; CDR2 reads SVGIG (reference sequence). V lost 0 bases to trimming and J lost 0 bases, with 5 bases between them. This CDR3 comprises 13 residues. CDR3 bases: TGTGCCTGGAGTGTTCAATTGAACACTGAAGCTTTCTTT. Amino acid sequence: CAWSVQLNTEAFF.

This chain uses TRBV28 with TRBJ1-1, with TRBD1 identical over 9 bases. The ends lost 6 bases at V and 1 base at J; junction bases unmatched: 9. This CDR3 region has 16 residues. The germline gives CDR1 MDHEN, CDR2 SYDVKM. CDR3 in DNA: TGTGCCAGCAGACCCTCTCGACAGGGGGAGAACACTGAAGCTTTCTTT. Translating it yields CASRPSRQGENTEAFF. Combining the CDR3 with reference TRBV28 and TRBJ1-1 gives the whole variable domain DVKVTQSSRYLVKRTGEKVFLECVQDMDHENMFWYRQDPGLGLRLIYFSYDVKMKEKGDIPEGYSVSREKKERFSLILESASTNQTSMYLCASRPSRQGENTEAFFGQGTRLTVV.

This rearrangement joins TRBV9 to TRBJ1-1, with D possibly being TRBD1 (6 bases). CDR3 length equals 13 residues. The germline V gene encodes CDR1 SGDLS and CDR2 YYNGEE. Trimming cost V 2 bases and J 5 bases, with 10 bases left between them. The chain's CDR3 is CASSVGQGTEAFF. CDR3 bases: TGTGCCAGCAGCGTCGGGCAGGGGACTGAAGCTTTCTTT.